The 10 T cell receptor beta chains listed next were all sequenced from one sample in a study of shared clonotypes between healthy human individuals. Assay: immunoSEQ multiplex PCR; the TCRdb copy retains only in-frame clones and omits some. Here the sample spans 2 million to 2.5 million clones, under 97% being singletons. Specimen: naive CD4+ T cells sorted from blood. Subset indicated: CD45RA+ positively selected. Receptor source: a man in his late teens or twenties in good health.

The chain is built from TRBV28 and TRBJ1-2, with D perhaps TRBD1 (6 bases). Per germline, CDR1 MDHEN and CDR2 SYDVKM. The CDR3 covers 15 residues. V was trimmed by 5 bases and J by 4 bases, leaving 17 bases between them. The CDR3 nucleotides read TGTGCCAGCAGTCCGCGTGGGGGGCTAAGCTATGGCTACACCTTC. Amino acids: CASSPRGGLSYGYTF.

J is TRBJ2-7 and V is TRBV5-1; D may match TRBD1 or TRBD2 (5 bases each). The CDR3 length is 15 residues. The germline V gene encodes CDR1 SGHRS and CDR2 YFSETQ. V gave up 4 bases and J gave up 1 base, with 15 bases separating them. CDR3 region: CASSPEVGGSYEQYF. The CDR3 DNA reads as TGCGCCAGCAGCCCGGAGGTTGGGGGATCCTACGAGCAGTACTTC.

J is TRBJ1-4 and V is TRBV9, with D possibly matching TRBD1 (5 bases). The germline V and J ends were trimmed by 4 bases and 6 bases, with 13 bases remaining between them. Per the germline V gene, CDR1 is SGDLS and CDR2 is YYNGEE. The CDR3 length is 14 residues. The CDR3 loop is CASSLKQEDEKLFF. The CDR3 DNA reads as TGTGCCAGCAGCCTTAAACAGGAAGATGAAAAACTGTTTTTT. Supplemented by reference TRBV9 and TRBJ1-4, the full variable domain reads DSGVTQTPKHLITATGQRVTLRCSPRSGDLSVYWYQQSLDQGLQFLIQYYNGEERAKGNILERFSAQQFPDLHSELNLSSLELGDSALYFCASSLKQEDEKLFFGSGTQLSVL.

This chain links TRBV4-1 with TRBJ2-3; D gene ambiguous. Germline V gene sequence: CDR1 MGHRA, CDR2 YSYEKL. Trimming removed 0 bases at V and 0 bases at J, with 10 bases between. The CDR3 contains 16 residues. Here the CDR3 DNA reads TGCGCCAGCAGCCAAGATGGTTTCGGGAGCACAGATACGCAGTATTTT. It encodes CASSQDGFGSTDTQYF.

Concerning this clone: Other DNA sequences in the same sample also yield this CDR3. V usage is TRBV2 and J usage is TRBJ1-5; weak D call: TRBD1 (6 bases). This CDR3 is 13 amino acids long. CDR1 and CDR2 (germline): SNHLY, FYNNEI. V shed 8 bases and J shed 4 bases, with 12 bases lying between them. CDR3 sequence reads: CASRRGGNQPQHF. CDR3 DNA sequence: TGTGCCAGCCGGAGGGGGGGAAATCAGCCCCAGCATTTT.

The chain is built from TRBV19 and TRBJ2-7, with D uncertain. CDR3 length: 15 amino acids. The germline CDR1 and CDR2 sequences are LNHDA and SQIVND (reference sequence). V gave up 3 bases and J gave up 2 bases, with 14 bases separating them. CDR3 sequence reads: CASSIGLSPPYEQYF. The CDR3 nucleotides read TGTGCCAGTAGTATTGGCCTAAGTCCCCCCTACGAGCAGTACTTC.

The chain combines TRBV28 with TRBJ1-4, with 12 nucleotides matching TRBD1. Germline CDR1 is MDHEN and CDR2 is SYDVKM. CDR3 length equals 15 residues. With 4 bases clipped from V and 8 bases from J, the junction kept 5 bases outside the gene matches. The CDR3 region has the DNA TGTGCCAGCAGTTACGGGACAGGGGGCGGGGAAAAACTGTTTTTT. Translation gives CASSYGTGGGEKLFF.

The chain carries TRBV14 and TRBJ2-7; D unclear. V was cut by 1 base and J by 6 bases, with 7 bases left in between. The V gene's germline CDR1 is SGHDN and CDR2 FVKESK. This CDR3 comprises 12 residues. DNA of the CDR3: TGTGCCAGCAGCCAAGGAAGGGTCGAGCAGTACTTC. Its protein product is CASSQGRVEQYF.

The chain carries TRBV18 and TRBJ2-3; possible D gene TRBD2, 5 bases. Trimming cost V 3 bases and J 0 bases, with 13 bases left between them. The CDR3 covers 16 residues. Germline V CDR1 and CDR2: KGHSH, LQKENI. CDR3 in DNA: TGTGCCAGCTCACCCTATAGCGCCCAAAGCACAGATACGCAGTATTTT. Amino acids: CASSPYSAQSTDTQYF.

V and J are TRBV5-1 and TRBJ2-1; D is possibly TRBD1 or TRBD2 (5 bases each). V shed 4 bases and J shed 6 bases, with 17 bases lying between them. The CDR3 consists of 15 residues. Germline loops: CDR1 SGHRS, CDR2 YFSETQ. In DNA, the CDR3 is TGCGCCAGCAGCCGGGACGGTCGAGAGCCCAATGAGCAGTTCTTC. Translated: CASSRDGREPNEQFF.